The T cell receptor beta chain under discussion was sequenced for a study of blood T cell repertoires in COVID-19. Cohorts were assigned according to the clinical history that participants reported. Two negative PCRs, clearance, or symptom resolution had been documented for recovered Cohort 3 donors. Trimming removed 3 bases from V and 3 bases from J, with 16 bases in between. This CDR3 spans 16 amino acids. The germline CDR1 and CDR2 sequences are LGHNA and YSLEER. Profiling relied on immunoSEQ multiplex PCR, and the TCRdb table lists in-frame clones only, not all of them. The top ten clones hold 9.5% of a sample with hundreds of thousands of clones, roughly 90% of them seen once.

Source material: PBMCs or T cells enriched from blood (not recorded which). The clonotype was recovered from a woman aged 35 to 49 who had recovered from COVID-19. The rearrangement uses TRBV4-3 and TRBJ2-3, with D perhaps TRBD1 (6 bases). In DNA form, the CDR3 reads TGCGCCAGCAGCCATCAATCTCAGGGGACAACAGATACGCAGTATTTT. Protein product: CASSHQSQGTTDTQYF.